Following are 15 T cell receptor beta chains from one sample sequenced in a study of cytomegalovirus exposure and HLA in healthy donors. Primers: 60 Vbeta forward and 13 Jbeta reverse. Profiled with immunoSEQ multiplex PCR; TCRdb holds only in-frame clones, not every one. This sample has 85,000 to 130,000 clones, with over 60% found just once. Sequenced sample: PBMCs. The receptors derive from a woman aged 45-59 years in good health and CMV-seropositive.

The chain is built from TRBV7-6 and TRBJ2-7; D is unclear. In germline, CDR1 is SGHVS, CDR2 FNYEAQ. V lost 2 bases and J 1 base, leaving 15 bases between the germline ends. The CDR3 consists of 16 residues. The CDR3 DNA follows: TGTGCCAGCAGCTTAAAGTTGGCAGTTCAATCCTACGAGCAGTACTTC. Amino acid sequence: CASSLKLAVQSYEQYF.

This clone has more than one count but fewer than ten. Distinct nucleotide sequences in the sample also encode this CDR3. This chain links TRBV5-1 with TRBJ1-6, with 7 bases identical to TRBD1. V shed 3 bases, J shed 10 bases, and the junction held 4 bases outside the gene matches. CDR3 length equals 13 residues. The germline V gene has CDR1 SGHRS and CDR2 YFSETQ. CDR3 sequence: CASSSTGDSPLHF. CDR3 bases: TGCGCCAGCAGCTCAACAGGGGACTCACCCCTCCACTTT.

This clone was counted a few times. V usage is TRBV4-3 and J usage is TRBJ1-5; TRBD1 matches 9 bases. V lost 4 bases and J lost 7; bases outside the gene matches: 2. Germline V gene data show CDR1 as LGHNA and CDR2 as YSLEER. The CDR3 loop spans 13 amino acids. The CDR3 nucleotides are TGCGCCAGCAGCCTAACAGGGGGCCAGCCCCAGCATTTT. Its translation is CASSLTGGQPQHF.

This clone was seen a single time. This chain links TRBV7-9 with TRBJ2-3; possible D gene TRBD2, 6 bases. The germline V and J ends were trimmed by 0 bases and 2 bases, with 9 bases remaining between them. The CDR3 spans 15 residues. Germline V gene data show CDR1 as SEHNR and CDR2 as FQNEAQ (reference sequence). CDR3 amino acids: CASSLAGEVTDTQYF. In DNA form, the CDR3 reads TGTGCCAGCAGCTTAGCGGGGGAGGTCACAGATACGCAGTATTTT.

CDR3 sequence (DNA): TGTGCCAGCAGCGTAGACAGGGCAGATACGCAGTATTTT. It codes for CASSVDRADTQYF. The chain combines TRBV9 with TRBJ2-3, with a tentative D call TRBD1 (6 bases). CDR3 size: 13 residues. Trimming shortened V by 0 bases and J by 4 bases, and 6 bases separated the two germline ends. The germline gives CDR1 SGDLS, CDR2 YYNGEE.

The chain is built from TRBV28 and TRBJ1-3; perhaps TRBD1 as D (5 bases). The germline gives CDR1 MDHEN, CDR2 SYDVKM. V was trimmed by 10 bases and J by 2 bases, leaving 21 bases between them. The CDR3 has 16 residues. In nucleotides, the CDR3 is TGTGCCACCCAAGGAGGGGCCCTGATAACTGGAAACACCATATATTTT. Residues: CATQGGALITGNTIYF.

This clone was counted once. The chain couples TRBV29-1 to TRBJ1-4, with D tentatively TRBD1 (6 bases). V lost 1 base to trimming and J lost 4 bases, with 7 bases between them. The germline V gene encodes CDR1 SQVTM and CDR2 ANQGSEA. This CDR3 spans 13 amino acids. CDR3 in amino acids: CSVEVRGNEKLFF. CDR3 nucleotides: TGCAGCGTTGAAGTCAGGGGTAATGAAAAACTGTTTTTT.

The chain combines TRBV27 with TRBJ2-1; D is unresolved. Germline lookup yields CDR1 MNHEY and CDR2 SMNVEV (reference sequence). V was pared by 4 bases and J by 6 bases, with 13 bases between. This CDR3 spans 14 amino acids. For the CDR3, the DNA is TGTGCCAGCAGTTCAGACATCATCCGCAATGAGCAGTTCTTC. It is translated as CASSSDIIRNEQFF.

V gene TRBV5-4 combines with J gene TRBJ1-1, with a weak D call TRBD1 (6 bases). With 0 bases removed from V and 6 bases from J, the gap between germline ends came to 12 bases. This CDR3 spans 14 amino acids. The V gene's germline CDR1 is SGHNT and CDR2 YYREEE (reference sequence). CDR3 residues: CASSLGQVVSEAFF. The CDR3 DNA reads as TGTGCCAGCAGCTTGGGACAGGTAGTCTCTGAAGCTTTCTTT.

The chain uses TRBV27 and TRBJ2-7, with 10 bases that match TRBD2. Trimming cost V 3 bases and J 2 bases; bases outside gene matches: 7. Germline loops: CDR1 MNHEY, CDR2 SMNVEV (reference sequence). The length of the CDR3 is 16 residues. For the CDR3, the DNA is TGTGCCAGCAGTTTGATACTAGCGGGGTCCCCCTACGAGCAGTACTTC. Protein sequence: CASSLILAGSPYEQYF.

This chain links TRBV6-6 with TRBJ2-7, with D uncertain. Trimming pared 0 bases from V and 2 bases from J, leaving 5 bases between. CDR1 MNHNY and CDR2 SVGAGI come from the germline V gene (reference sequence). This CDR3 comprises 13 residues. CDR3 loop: CASSYSPTYEQYF. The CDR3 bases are TGTGCCAGCAGTTACTCTCCCACCTACGAGCAGTACTTC.

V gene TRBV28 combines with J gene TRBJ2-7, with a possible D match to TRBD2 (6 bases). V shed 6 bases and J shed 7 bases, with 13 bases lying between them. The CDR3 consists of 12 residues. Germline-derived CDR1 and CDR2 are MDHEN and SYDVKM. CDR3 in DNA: TGTGCCAGCAGCCGAAGAGGACTAGAGCAGTACTTC. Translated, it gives CASSRRGLEQYF.

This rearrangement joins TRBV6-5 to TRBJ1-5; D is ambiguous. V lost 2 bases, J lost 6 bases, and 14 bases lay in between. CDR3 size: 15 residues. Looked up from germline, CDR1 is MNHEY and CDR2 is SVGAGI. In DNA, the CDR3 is TGTGCCAGCAGTTACGTTGGGCCCCCCTTTCAGCCCCAGCATTTT. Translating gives CASSYVGPPFQPQHF.

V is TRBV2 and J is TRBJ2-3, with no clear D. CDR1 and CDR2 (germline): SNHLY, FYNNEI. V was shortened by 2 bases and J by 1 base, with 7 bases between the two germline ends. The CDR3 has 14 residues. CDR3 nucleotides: TGTGCCAGCAGTGAAATGTTCGGCACAGATACGCAGTATTTT. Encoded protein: CASSEMFGTDTQYF.

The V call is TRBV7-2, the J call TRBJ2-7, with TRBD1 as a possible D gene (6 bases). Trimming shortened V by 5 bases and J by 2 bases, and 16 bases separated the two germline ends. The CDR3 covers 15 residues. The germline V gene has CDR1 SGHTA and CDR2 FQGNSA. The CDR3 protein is CASSRYRVATYEQYF. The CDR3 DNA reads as TGTGCCAGCAGCAGATACAGGGTGGCCACCTACGAGCAGTACTTC.